This T cell receptor beta chain appears in the sequencing data of a study of CD8 T cells in Susac syndrome. V was pared by 4 bases and J by 3 bases, with 14 bases between. The germline CDR1 and CDR2 sequences are SGHRS and YFSETQ. The CDR3 totals 14 residues. After extraction with the RNeasy kit, about 0.5 to 1 ug of the RNA was reverse transcribed using random hexamers. TCRdb re-derived calls from the immunoSEQ multiplex PCR reads in MiXCR, one entry per CDR3 protein. The sample has about 210,000 distinct CDR3 sequences; 95% are singletons. Sequencing was done on a sample of CD4+ T cells from PBMCs. The chain combines TRBV5-1 with TRBJ2-7, with no clear D. This receptor was identified in a human donor with multiple sclerosis. The CDR3 DNA is TGCGCCAGCAGCGTCTCCGCGACTTACTACGAGCAGTACTTC. This codes for CASSVSATYYEQYF.